The 27 T cell receptor beta chains below all came from one sample that was sequenced in a study of T cells in Graves' hyperthyroidism and ophthalmopathy. It was RNA transcripts that yielded the amplified TCR beta CDR3 regions. The HTBI primer set drove a first-round RT-PCR of the TCR CDR3. TCRdb passed the multiplex PCR reads through MiXCR, listing each CDR3 protein once. This sample has 350,000 to 400,000 distinct CDR3 sequences, with about 19% found just once. The sample comprised blood. These receptors were collected from a woman under 30 with Graves' hyperthyroidism.

This clonotype was seen many times. The genes are TRBV18 and TRBJ2-7, with TRBD1 matching 9 bases. Germline CDR1 reads KGHSH; CDR2 reads LQKENI. V lost 3 bases to trimming and J lost 5 bases; unmatched junction nucleotides: 5. The CDR3 contains 14 residues. CDR3 region: CASSPRTGEDEQYF. For the CDR3, the DNA is TGTGCCAGCTCACCTAGGACAGGGGAGGACGAGCAGTACTTC.

This clonotype was observed many times. This chain uses TRBV10-3 with TRBJ2-7; 7 bases map to TRBD1. The junction had 9 bases not matched to a gene; V was cut back by 10 bases and J by 0 bases. The CDR3 is made up of 14 amino acids. The germline CDR1 and CDR2 sequences are ENHRY and SYGVKD. The CDR3 is CATVGTDSSYEQYF. The CDR3, as DNA: TGTGCCACCGTCGGGACAGATAGCTCCTACGAGCAGTACTTC.

V gene TRBV6-5 combines with J gene TRBJ2-5; perhaps TRBD1 as D (6 bases). Germline V CDR1 and CDR2: MNHEY, SVGAGI. The V and J ends lost 4 bases and 4 bases respectively, with 19 bases between them. This CDR3 contains 16 residues. The CDR3, as DNA: TGTGCCAGCAGTTGCCCCCGGGACAAGTGTTTAGAGACCCAGTACTTC. Protein product: CASSCPRDKCLETQYF.

This clonotype was found many times. CDR3 DNA sequence: TGTGCCAGCAGGGTTTGGGGGGACTCCTACGAGCAGTACTTC. Translating gives CASRVWGDSYEQYF. This chain uses TRBV7-2 with TRBJ2-7, with a possible D match to TRBD2 (6 bases). There are 14 residues in the CDR3. V gave up 6 bases and J gave up 0 bases, with 12 bases separating them. Germline-derived CDR1 and CDR2 are SGHTA and FQGNSA.

The genes are TRBV5-1 and TRBJ2-5, with D possibly being TRBD2 (5 bases). Germline loops: CDR1 SGHRS, CDR2 YFSETQ. Trimming stripped 5 bases from V and 9 bases from J, with 11 bases between. This CDR3 is 11 amino acids long. The CDR3, as DNA: TGCGCCAGCAGTCTCGAGGAGGCCCAGTACTTC. Protein: CASSLEEAQYF.

The J gene is TRBJ2-2, the V gene TRBV19; D unclear. Germline CDR1 reads LNHDA; CDR2 reads SQIVND (reference sequence). CDR3 length: 14 amino acids. V lost 7 bases to trimming and J lost 2 bases, with 11 bases between them. CDR3 amino acids: CASIRSSNTGELFF. As DNA, the CDR3 is TGTGCCAGTATCCGCTCCTCAAACACCGGGGAGCTGTTTTTT. Variable domain in full (rest from reference TRBV19 and TRBJ2-2): DGGITQSPKYLFRKEGQNVTLSCEQNLNHDAMYWYRQDPGQGLRLIYYSQIVNDFQKGDIAEGYSVSREKKESFPLTVTSAQKNPTAFYLCASIRSSNTGELFFGEGSRLTVL.

This chain joins TRBV6-1 and TRBJ1-2; TRBD1 matches 10 bases. The ends lost 8 bases at V and 6 bases at J; junction bases unmatched: 6. This CDR3 comprises 13 residues. Germline CDR1 MNHNS, CDR2 SASEGT. This CDR3 reads CASSRDRGNGYTF. CDR3 in DNA: TGTGCCAGCTCCCGGGACAGGGGCAATGGCTACACCTTC.

At least ten counts were recorded for this clonotype. This chain uses TRBV29-1 with TRBJ2-7; 9 bases match TRBD1. The CDR3 spans 15 residues. Unmatched junction bases numbered 13, after V lost 6 bases and J lost 4 bases. Germline CDR1 and CDR2: SQVTM and ANQGSEA. CDR3 residues: CSVSWGQGGLYEQYF. The CDR3, as DNA: TGCAGCGTCTCTTGGGGACAGGGAGGTTTGTACGAGCAGTACTTC.

This clonotype was counted many times. The chain recombines TRBV29-1 with TRBJ1-5; D not resolved. Looked up from germline, CDR1 is SQVTM and CDR2 is ANQGSEA. V was shortened by 4 bases and J by 5 bases, with 3 bases between the two germline ends. The CDR3 runs to 10 residues. In DNA form, the CDR3 reads TGCAGCGTTGTCTATCAGCCCCAGCATTTT. Amino acids: CSVVYQPQHF. Full variable domain (outside the CDR3, taken from reference TRBV29-1 and TRBJ1-5): SAVISQKPSRDICQRGTSLTIQCQVDSQVTMMFWYRQQPGQSLTLIATANQGSEATYESGFVIDKFPISRPNLTFSTLTVSNMSPEDSSIYLCSVVYQPQHFGDGTRLSIL.

This clonotype was detected many times. The V call is TRBV11-2, the J call TRBJ2-5; D is unclear. Per the germline V gene, CDR1 is SGHAT and CDR2 is FQNNGV. This CDR3 region has 13 residues. The V and J ends lost 1 base and 2 bases respectively, with 5 bases between them. CDR3 bases: TGTGCCAGCAGCTTAGCTATACAAGAGACCCAGTACTTC. This encodes CASSLAIQETQYF. Filled out from reference TRBV11-2 and TRBJ2-5, the complete variable domain reads EAGVAQSPRYKIIEKRQSVAFWCNPISGHATLYWYQQILGQGPKLLIQFQNNGVVDDSQLPKDRFSAERLKGVDSTLKIQPAKLEDSAVYLCASSLAIQETQYFGPGTRLLVL.

Ten or more counts support this clonotype. The chain carries TRBV12-3 or TRBV12-4 and TRBJ1-1; D gene unclear. The CDR3 loop spans 15 amino acids. Trimming shortened V by 7 bases and J by 0 bases, and 15 bases separated the two germline ends. The CDR3 here is CASTTEGLMNTEAFF. CDR3 nucleotide sequence: TGTGCCAGCACTACCGAAGGACTCATGAACACTGAAGCTTTCTTT.

This clonotype was observed at least ten times. The gene calls are TRBV28 and TRBJ2-2; D is ambiguous. Trimming took 6 bases from V and 1 from J, leaving 3 bases between them. The length of the CDR3 is 12 residues. Germline V lookup: CDR1 MDHEN, CDR2 SYDVKM. The CDR3 DNA sequence: TGTGCCAGCAGGGAGAACACCGGGGAGCTGTTTTTT. Protein sequence: CASRENTGELFF.

About this clonotype itself: At one end, the junction sequence differs from germline, possibly due to a read error. V and J are TRBV12-3 or TRBV12-4 and TRBJ1-5; D remains ambiguous. The CDR3 length is 13 residues. For the CDR3, the DNA is TGTGCCAGCAGCCGCATAGGGAACCAGCCTCAGCATTTT. Protein: CASSRIGNQPQHF.

This clonotype was detected many times. The J gene is TRBJ2-7, the V gene TRBV4-1; maybe TRBD1 (5 bases). Between the trimmed V and J ends, which lost 0 bases and 3 bases, there was a span of 12 bases. CDR3 length: 15 amino acids. CDR1 and CDR2 from the germline V gene are MGHRA and YSYEKL. The CDR3 sequence is CASSQDWGAGYEQYF. CDR3 coding DNA: TGCGCCAGCAGCCAAGATTGGGGCGCCGGCTACGAGCAGTACTTC.

This clonotype occurred many times. V and J are TRBV27 and TRBJ2-7; 8 nucleotides line up with TRBD1. The CDR3 covers 14 residues. With V trimmed by 3 bases and J by 6 bases, 7 bases remained unmatched. CDR1 is MNHEY, CDR2 SMNVEV, per germline (reference sequence). CDR3 residues: CASSFGSRGREQYF. In DNA, the CDR3 is TGTGCCAGCAGTTTTGGTTCCAGGGGGCGCGAGCAGTACTTC.

This clonotype showed up many times. The chain joins TRBV20-1 to TRBJ2-7, with 9 bases identical to TRBD1. CDR1 is DFQATT, CDR2 SNEGSKA, per germline (reference sequence). V gave up 3 bases and J gave up 5 bases; unmatched junction bases: 8. The CDR3 totals 14 residues. In DNA form, the CDR3 reads TGCAGTGCTAGTACTCGGCGGGACAGGGACGAGCAGTACTTC. It codes for CSASTRRDRDEQYF.

The V call is TRBV11-1, the J call TRBJ1-5; 10 bases match TRBD1. This CDR3 has 16 residues. After removal of 5 bases from V and 7 bases from J, the junction contained 11 bases not matched to a gene. The germline gives CDR1 SGHAT, CDR2 FQDESV (reference sequence). For the CDR3, the DNA is TGTGCCAGCAGCGAGACAGGGGGCGCGCAGGGGCAGCCCCAGCATTTT. Protein sequence: CASSETGGAQGQPQHF. Full variable domain (rest looked up from reference TRBV11-1 and TRBJ1-5): EAEVAQSPRYKITEKSQAVAFWCDPISGHATLYWYRQILGQGPELLVQFQDESVVDDSQLPKDRFSAERLKGVDSTLKIQPAELGDSAMYLCASSETGGAQGQPQHFGDGTRLSIL.

This clonotype appeared many times. The chain joins TRBV6-5 to TRBJ2-2, with D unclear. With 0 bases removed from V and 1 base from J, the gap between germline ends came to 6 bases. CDR1 is MNHEY and CDR2 is SVGAGI in the germline V gene. The CDR3 is 15 residues long. CDR3 region: CASSYSGWNTGELFF. CDR3 nucleotides: TGTGCCAGCAGTTACTCAGGCTGGAACACCGGGGAGCTGTTTTTT.

CDR3 in DNA: TGTGCCAGCAGTTTAATGGGAAGGTCCTACGAGCAGTACTTC. Protein: CASSLMGRSYEQYF. The chain links TRBV12-3 or TRBV12-4 to TRBJ2-7; the D is unclear. This CDR3 has 14 residues. Trimming took off 2 bases at V and 1 base at J, with 9 bases between the two ends.

This clonotype was seen many times. A much larger clone differs from this one at a single base, so this may be a read error. The genes are TRBV20-1 and TRBJ1-1, with D unresolved. This CDR3 has 13 amino acids. The V gene's germline CDR1 is DFQATT and CDR2 SNEGSKA (reference sequence). CDR3 in DNA: TGCAGTGCTAGAGGGCGGGAGCCAGAGAAAGCTCTCTTT. This codes for CSARGREPEKALF.

This clonotype showed up just a few times. Likely a read error: the CDR3 ends without its conserved phenylalanine or tryptophan. Because the CDR3's place on the DNA is in doubt, the DNA is left out and the CDR3 is given as listed by TCRdb. The chain is built from TRBV4-1 and TRBJ2-7; the table assigns TRBD1, which was not confirmed against the DNA. CDR1 is MGHRA, CDR2 YSYEKL, per germline. From its first to its last residue, the CDR3 has 9 amino acids. The CDR3 protein is CASSPLGGS.

This clonotype was counted many times. V and J are TRBV2 and TRBJ1-5, with 10 nucleotides matching TRBD1. The germline gives CDR1 SNHLY, CDR2 FYNNEI. The CDR3 is made up of 17 amino acids. Germline trimming cut 6 bases from V and 3 bases from J; bases unmatched to any gene: 11. CDR3 nucleotides: TGTGCCAGCAGCGGACAGGGGGTAGCCCTACCCAATCAGCCCCAGCATTTT. Residues: CASSGQGVALPNQPQHF.

This clonotype appeared a single time. This chain connects TRBV12-5 to TRBJ1-1; D gene ambiguous. Trimming took 1 base from V and 3 from J, leaving 9 bases between them. This CDR3 has 14 amino acids. Germline CDR1 and CDR2: LGHNT and FRNRAP. DNA of the CDR3: TGTGCTAGTGGTTTGGGACCTCGGGACACTGAAGCTTTCTTT. This sequence encodes CASGLGPRDTEAFF.

This clonotype was picked up many times. The chain carries TRBV29-1 and TRBJ2-2; D not resolved. The CDR3 extends over 11 amino acids. CDR1 is SQVTM, CDR2 ANQGSEA, per germline. Trimming cost V 3 bases and J 7 bases, with 6 bases left between them. The CDR3 region has the DNA TGCAGCGTTGATCAACTCGGGGAGCTGTTTTTT. This encodes CSVDQLGELFF.

About this clonotype: One end of the junction varies from germline; a read error may be responsible. Here the CDR3 DNA reads TGCGCCAGCAGCCAAGCCCCCTTACCGGGCATTAAGTACTTC. Translation: CASSQAPLPGIKYF. The chain links TRBV4-1 to TRBJ2-4, with D hard to call. The CDR3 spans 14 residues. The germline CDR1 and CDR2 sequences are MGHRA and YSYEKL.

This clonotype was detected ten times or more. The V gene is TRBV10-3, the J gene TRBJ2-7; perhaps TRBD1 as D (6 bases). The V end was cut by 4 bases, the J end by 3 bases, with 16 bases between. There are 15 residues in the CDR3. CDR1 ENHRY and CDR2 SYGVKD come from the germline V gene. The CDR3 is CAISAADSGSYEQYF. The CDR3 nucleotides are TGTGCCATCAGTGCGGCGGACAGCGGAAGCTACGAGCAGTACTTC.

This clonotype was observed many times. The chain couples TRBV20-1 to TRBJ1-5; TRBD1 aligns across 7 bases. V lost 6 bases, J lost 4 bases, and 9 bases stayed unmatched. CDR3 length equals 14 residues. The germline V gene has CDR1 DFQATT and CDR2 SNEGSKA (reference sequence). CDR3 coding DNA: TGCAGTGCGGGGGGACAGTCATCGAATCAGCCCCAGCATTTT. It yields the protein CSAGGQSSNQPQHF.